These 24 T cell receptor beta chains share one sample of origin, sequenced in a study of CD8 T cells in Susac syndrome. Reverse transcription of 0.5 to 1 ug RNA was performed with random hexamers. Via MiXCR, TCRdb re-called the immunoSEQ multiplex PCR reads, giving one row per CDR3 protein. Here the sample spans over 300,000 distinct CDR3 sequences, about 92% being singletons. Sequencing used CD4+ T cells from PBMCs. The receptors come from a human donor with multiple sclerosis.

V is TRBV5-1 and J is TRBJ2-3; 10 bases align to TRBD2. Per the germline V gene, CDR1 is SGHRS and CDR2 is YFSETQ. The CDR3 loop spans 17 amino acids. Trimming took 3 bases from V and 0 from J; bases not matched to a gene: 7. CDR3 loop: CASSSGSSGGSTDTQYF. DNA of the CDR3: TGCGCCAGCAGCTCTGGGTCTAGCGGGGGCAGCACAGATACGCAGTATTTT.

The CDR3 DNA is TGTGCCACCAGGGACATCCACACCGGGGAGCTGTTTTTT. Encoded protein: CATRDIHTGELFF. The chain has TRBV14 and TRBJ2-2, with D perhaps TRBD1 (6 bases). Germline V gives CDR1 SGHDN, CDR2 FVKESK. The germline V and J ends were trimmed by 10 bases and 3 bases, with 12 bases remaining between them. The CDR3 contains 13 residues. The variable domain in full, with the rest retrieved from reference TRBV14 and TRBJ2-2, is EAGVTQFPSHSVIEKGQTVTLRCDPISGHDNLYWYRRVMGKEIKFLLHFVKESKQDESGMPNNRFLAERTGGTYSTLKVQPAELEDSGVYFCATRDIHTGELFFGEGSRLTVL.

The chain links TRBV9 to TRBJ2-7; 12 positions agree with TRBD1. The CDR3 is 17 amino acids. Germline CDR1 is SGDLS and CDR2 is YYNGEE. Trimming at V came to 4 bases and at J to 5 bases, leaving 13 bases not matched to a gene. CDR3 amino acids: CASSSGQGAALVHEQYF. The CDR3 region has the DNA TGTGCCAGCAGCTCGGGACAGGGGGCCGCATTGGTCCACGAGCAGTACTTC.

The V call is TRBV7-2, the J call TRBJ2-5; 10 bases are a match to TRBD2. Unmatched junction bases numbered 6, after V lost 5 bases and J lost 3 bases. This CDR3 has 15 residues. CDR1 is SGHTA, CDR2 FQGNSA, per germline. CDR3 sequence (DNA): TGTGCCAGCAGCACCCGGACTAGCGGAGAAGAGACCCAGTACTTC. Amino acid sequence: CASSTRTSGEETQYF.

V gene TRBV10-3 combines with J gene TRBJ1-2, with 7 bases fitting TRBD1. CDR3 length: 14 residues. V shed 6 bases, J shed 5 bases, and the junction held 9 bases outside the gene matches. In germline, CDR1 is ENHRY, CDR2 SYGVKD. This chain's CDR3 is CAIRGGPGEYGYTF. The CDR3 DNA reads TGTGCCATCAGAGGGGGCCCCGGAGAATATGGCTACACCTTC.

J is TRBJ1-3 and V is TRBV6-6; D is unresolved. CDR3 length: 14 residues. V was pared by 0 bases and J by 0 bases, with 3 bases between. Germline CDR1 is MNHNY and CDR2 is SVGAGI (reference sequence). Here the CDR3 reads CASSYSVSGNTIYF. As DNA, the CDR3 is TGTGCCAGCAGTTACTCGGTCTCTGGAAACACCATATATTTT.

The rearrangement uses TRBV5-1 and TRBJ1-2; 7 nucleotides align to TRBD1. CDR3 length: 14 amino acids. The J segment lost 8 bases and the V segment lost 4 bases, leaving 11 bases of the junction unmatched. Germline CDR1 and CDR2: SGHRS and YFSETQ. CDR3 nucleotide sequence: TGCGCCAGCAGCCTGGGATGGGACAGTCAGGGCTACACCTTC. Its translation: CASSLGWDSQGYTF. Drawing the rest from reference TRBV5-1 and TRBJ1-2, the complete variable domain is KAGVTQTPRYLIKTRGQQVTLSCSPISGHRSVSWYQQTPGQGLQFLFEYFSETQRNKGNFPGRFSGRQFSNSRSEMNVSTLELGDSALYLCASSLGWDSQGYTFGSGTRLTVV.

The CDR3, as DNA: TGTGCCAGCAGTCCCGCAGGGGGGGATGAAAAACTGTTTTTT. This sequence encodes CASSPAGGDEKLFF. The chain is built from TRBV5-5 and TRBJ1-4; 7 bases fit TRBD1. This CDR3 region has 14 residues. Per the germline V gene, CDR1 is SGHKS and CDR2 is YYEKEE (reference sequence). V was clipped by 5 bases and J by 6 bases; unmatched bases: 7. The full variable domain, with the rest looked up from reference TRBV5-5 and TRBJ1-4, is DAGVTQSPTHLIKTRGQQVTLRCSPISGHKSVSWYQQVLGQGPQFIFQYYEKEERGRGNFPDRFSARQFPNYSSELNVNALLLGDSALYLCASSPAGGDEKLFFGSGTQLSVL.

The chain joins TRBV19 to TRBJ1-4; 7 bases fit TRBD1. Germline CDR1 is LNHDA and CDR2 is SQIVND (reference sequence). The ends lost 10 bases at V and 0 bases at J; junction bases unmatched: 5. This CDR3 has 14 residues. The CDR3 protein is CATKGQTTNEKLFF. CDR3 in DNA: TGTGCCACCAAGGGACAGACAACTAATGAAAAACTGTTTTTT.

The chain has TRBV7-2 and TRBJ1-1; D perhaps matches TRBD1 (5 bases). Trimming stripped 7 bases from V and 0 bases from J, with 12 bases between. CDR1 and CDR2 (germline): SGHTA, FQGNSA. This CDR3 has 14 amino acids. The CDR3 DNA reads TGTGCCAGCACCACAACGGGGGTGAACACTGAAGCTTTCTTT. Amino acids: CASTTTGVNTEAFF.

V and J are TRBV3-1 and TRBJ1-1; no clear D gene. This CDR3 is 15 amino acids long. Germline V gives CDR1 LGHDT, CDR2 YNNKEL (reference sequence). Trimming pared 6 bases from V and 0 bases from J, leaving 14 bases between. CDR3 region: CASRKSGTMNTEAFF. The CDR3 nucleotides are TGTGCCAGCAGGAAGTCTGGCACAATGAACACTGAAGCTTTCTTT.

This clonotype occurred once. CDR3 residues: CASSKGWNTGELFF. In DNA, the CDR3 is TGTGCCAGCAGCAAGGGTTGGAACACCGGGGAGCTGTTTTTT. This chain connects TRBV7-9 to TRBJ2-2; D is unclear. The CDR3 is made up of 14 amino acids. Per the germline V gene, CDR1 is SEHNR and CDR2 is FQNEAQ (reference sequence). Trimming pared 5 bases from V and 1 base from J, leaving 8 bases between.

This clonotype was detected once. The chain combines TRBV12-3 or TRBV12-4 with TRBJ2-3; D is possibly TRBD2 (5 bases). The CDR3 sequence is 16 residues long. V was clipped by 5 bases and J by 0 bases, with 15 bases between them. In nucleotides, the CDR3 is TGTGCCAGCAGTCCCCTCGGAGGTTCTAGCACAGATACGCAGTATTTT. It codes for CASSPLGGSSTDTQYF.

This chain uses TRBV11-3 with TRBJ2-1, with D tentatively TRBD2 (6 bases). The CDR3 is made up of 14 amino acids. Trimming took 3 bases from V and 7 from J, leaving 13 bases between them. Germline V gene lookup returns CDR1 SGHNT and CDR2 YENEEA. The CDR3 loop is CASSFSGRLNEQFF. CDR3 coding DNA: TGTGCCAGCAGCTTCTCCGGGAGACTAAATGAGCAGTTCTTC. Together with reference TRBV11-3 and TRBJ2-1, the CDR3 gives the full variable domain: EAGVVQSPRYKIIEKKQPVAFWCNPISGHNTLYWYLQNLGQGPELLIRYENEEAVDDSQLPKDRFSAERLKGVDSTLKIQPAELGDSAVYLCASSFSGRLNEQFFGPGTRLTVL.

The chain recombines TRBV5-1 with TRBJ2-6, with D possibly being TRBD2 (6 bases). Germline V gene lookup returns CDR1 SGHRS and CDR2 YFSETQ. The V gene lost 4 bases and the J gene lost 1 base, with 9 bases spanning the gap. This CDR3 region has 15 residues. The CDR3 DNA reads TGCGCCAGCAGCCCGGACTATTCTGGGGCCAACGTCCTGACTTTC. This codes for CASSPDYSGANVLTF.

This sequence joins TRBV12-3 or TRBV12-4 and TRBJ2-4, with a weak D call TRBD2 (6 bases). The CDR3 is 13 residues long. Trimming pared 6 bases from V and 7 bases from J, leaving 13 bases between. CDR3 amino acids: CASRSSSGNIQYF. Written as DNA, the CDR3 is TGTGCCAGCAGGTCCTCCAGCGGGAACATTCAGTACTTC.

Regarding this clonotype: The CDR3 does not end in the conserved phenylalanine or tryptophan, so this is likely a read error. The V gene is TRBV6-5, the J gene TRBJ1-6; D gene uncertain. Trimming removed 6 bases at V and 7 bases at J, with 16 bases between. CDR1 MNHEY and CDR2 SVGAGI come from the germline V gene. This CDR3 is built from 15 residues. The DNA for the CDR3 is TGTGCCAGCAGCCTCGGTCTCGCGGGGAATTCACCCCTCCACCTT. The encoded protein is CASSLGLAGNSPLHL.

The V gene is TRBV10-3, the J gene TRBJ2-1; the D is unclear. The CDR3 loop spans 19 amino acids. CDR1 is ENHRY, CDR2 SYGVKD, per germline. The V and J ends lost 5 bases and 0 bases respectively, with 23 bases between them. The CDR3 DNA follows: TGTGCCATCAGTCCGCCTGAATTTGGACCTTTAAGCTCCTACAATGAGCAGTTCTTC. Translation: CAISPPEFGPLSSYNEQFF.

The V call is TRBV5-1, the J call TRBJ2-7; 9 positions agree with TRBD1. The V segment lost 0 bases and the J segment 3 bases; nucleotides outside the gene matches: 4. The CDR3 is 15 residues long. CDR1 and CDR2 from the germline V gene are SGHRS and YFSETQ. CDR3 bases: TGCGCCAGCAGCTTGGTTGGGACAGGGCTCTACGAGCAGTACTTC. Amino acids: CASSLVGTGLYEQYF.

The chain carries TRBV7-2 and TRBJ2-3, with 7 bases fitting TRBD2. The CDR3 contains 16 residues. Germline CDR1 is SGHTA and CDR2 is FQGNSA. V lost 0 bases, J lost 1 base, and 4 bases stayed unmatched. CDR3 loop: CASSLAPGLGTDTQYF. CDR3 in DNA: TGTGCCAGCAGCTTAGCCCCCGGACTAGGCACAGATACGCAGTATTTT.

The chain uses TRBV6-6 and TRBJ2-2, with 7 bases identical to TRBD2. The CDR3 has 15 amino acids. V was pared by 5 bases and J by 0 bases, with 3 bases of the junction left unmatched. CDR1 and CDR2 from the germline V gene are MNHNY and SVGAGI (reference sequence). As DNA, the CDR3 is TGTGCCAGCAGTGCGACTAGCACGAACACCGGGGAGCTGTTTTTT. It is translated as CASSATSTNTGELFF.

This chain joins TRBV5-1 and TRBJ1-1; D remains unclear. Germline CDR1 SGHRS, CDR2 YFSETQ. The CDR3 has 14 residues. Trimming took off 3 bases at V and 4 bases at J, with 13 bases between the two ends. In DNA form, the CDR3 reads TGCGCCAGCAGCTCCGAGGGATACAGCACTGAAGCTTTCTTT. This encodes CASSSEGYSTEAFF. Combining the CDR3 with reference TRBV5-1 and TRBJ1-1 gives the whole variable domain KAGVTQTPRYLIKTRGQQVTLSCSPISGHRSVSWYQQTPGQGLQFLFEYFSETQRNKGNFPGRFSGRQFSNSRSEMNVSTLELGDSALYLCASSSEGYSTEAFFGQGTRLTVV.

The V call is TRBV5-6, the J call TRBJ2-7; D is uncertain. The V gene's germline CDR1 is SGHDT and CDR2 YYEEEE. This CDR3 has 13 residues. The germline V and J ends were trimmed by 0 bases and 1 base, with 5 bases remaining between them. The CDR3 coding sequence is TGTGCCAGCAGCTTGGCCAAGTCCTACGAGCAGTACTTC. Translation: CASSLAKSYEQYF.

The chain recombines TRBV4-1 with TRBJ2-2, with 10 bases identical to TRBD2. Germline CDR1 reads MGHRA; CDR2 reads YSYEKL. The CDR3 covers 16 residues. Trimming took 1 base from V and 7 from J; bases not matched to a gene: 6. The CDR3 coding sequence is TGCGCCAGCAGCCAAGTGTCTAGCGGGAGTGTCGGGGAGCTGTTTTTT. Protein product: CASSQVSSGSVGELFF.